This entry features one T cell receptor beta chain sequence. Its target is unknown. Reverse transcription of all isolated RNA meant that expressed TCRB transcripts were sequenced. TCRdb keeps only in-frame clones here, not all; method: immunoSEQ multiplex PCR. The sample consists of 50,000 to 55,000 clones, approximately 60% of them appearing once. The CDR3 sequence is 15 residues long. Germline V gives CDR1 LNHNV, CDR2 YYDKDF (reference sequence). This entry is derived from a study of beta chain features in type 1 diabetes. Background on the study: Patient and healthy donor groups were alike in age, gender and cell yields. Findings and caveats of the study: A definitive answer on HLA type influencing TCRB rearrangement was not reached here. Patients and controls would share equally any PCR tilt toward shorter templates. A moderate, significant TCRB CDR3 shortening appeared in type 1 diabetes across four CD4+ subsets. The study found that naive, central memory and Treg TCRB repertoires appeared more similar in patients than in healthy donors.

This sequence joins TRBV15 and TRBJ2-5; 7 bases align to TRBD2. The J call is doubtful: the DNA matches TRBJ2-7 better. The sequence was collected from a woman younger than 45 with type 1 diabetes. Sequences were obtained from stem cell memory CD4+ T cells from blood. CDR3 protein: CATSRVSGPTYEQYF. The CDR3 nucleotides are TGTGCCACCAGCAGAGTTAGCGGGCCAACCTACGAGCAGTACTTC.